In this sample, the clone carrying this TCR beta chain turned up once. Its antigen is unidentified. This sample was included in a study of T cell responses to AZD1222 COVID-19 vaccine. Only in-frame clones appear in the TCRdb table, and some are missing; sequencing was by immunoSEQ multiplex PCR. Among about 120,000 clones, approximately 85% were seen once, and the ten largest hold roughly 4%. Whole-study findings and limits: Across spike, vaccine-associated CD4 TCRs were found, dominant at 160-218 and 743-854.

CDR3 size: 14 residues. Germline V gene sequence: CDR1 SNHLY, CDR2 FYNNEI. Trimming pared 5 bases from V and 4 bases from J, leaving 12 bases between. The J gene is TRBJ2-4, the V gene TRBV2; D is unresolved. The sequence was obtained from an adult in good health. Specimen: peripheral blood, collected on day 0 of MenACWY control vaccination. Written as DNA, the CDR3 is TGTGCCAGCAGTATGTGGGATCAAAAAAACATTCAGTACTTC. This encodes CASSMWDQKNIQYF.